Following are 6 T cell receptor beta chains from one sample sequenced in a study of identical twins (TCRdb year 2016). The library was prepared using 5' RACE. Sequencing relied on an Illumina HiSeq 2000. In-frame beta chains were kept once TCRdb had trimmed the public reads at Q25 with fastp and called clones with MiXCR. Rows matching on CDR3 protein sequence are summarized as one entry with the most common DNA and genes. Present in this sample are approximately 470,000 distinct CDR3 sequences, about 14% of which were seen just once. The top ten clonotypes cover 0.4% to 0.55% of the sample. These data were likewise used in another study, on yellow fever vaccine responses in identical twins.

The sequenced sample was CD4+ T cells sorted from blood. Source of these receptors: a woman between 18 and 30 years old in good health.

The rearrangement uses TRBV10-3 and TRBJ2-7; D not certain. Per the germline V gene, CDR1 is ENHRY and CDR2 is SYGVKD. The CDR3 runs to 14 residues. V was cut by 2 bases and J by 5 bases, with 13 bases left in between. The CDR3 loop reads CAISERQEPNEQYF. CDR3 DNA: TGTGCCATCAGTGAGCGGCAGGAGCCCAACGAGCAGTACTTC.

The CDR3 coding sequence is TGTGCCAGCAGTTTAGCGCTAAAGGCTAGCGGGGGTGAGGTTGAGCAGTTCTTC. Translated, it gives CASSLALKASGGEVEQFF. V and J are TRBV12-3 or TRBV12-4 and TRBJ2-1; 10 nucleotides align to TRBD2. V was pared by 0 bases and J by 9 bases, with 14 bases of the junction left unmatched. CDR3 length: 18 residues.

The chain is built from TRBV29-1 and TRBJ2-3, with D perhaps assigned TRBD1 or TRBD2 (6 bases each). The CDR3 covers 12 residues. The V gene's germline CDR1 is SQVTM and CDR2 ANQGSEA. V was clipped by 3 bases and J by 5 bases, with 9 bases between them. CDR3 in DNA: TGCAGCGTTGATGAGGGGGGAGATACGCAGTATTTT. It codes for CSVDEGGDTQYF.

The chain joins TRBV25-1 to TRBJ2-3; D is uncertain. The CDR3 is 16 residues long. CDR1 MGHDK and CDR2 SYGVNS come from the germline V gene. V lost 2 bases and J lost 0, with 12 bases in between. CDR3 sequence (DNA): TGTGCCAGCAGTGAAATCGGACGAACTAGCACAGATACGCAGTATTTT. It encodes CASSEIGRTSTDTQYF.

CDR3 amino acids: CSVGAGTGANVLTF. The CDR3 region has the DNA TGCAGCGTAGGCGCAGGGACTGGGGCCAACGTCCTGACTTTC. The genes are TRBV29-1 and TRBJ2-6; D possibly corresponds to TRBD1 (5 bases). Germline V CDR1 and CDR2: SQVTM, ANQGSEA. CDR3 length: 14 amino acids. Deletions cut 6 bases from V and 2 bases from J, with 11 bases between. Using reference TRBV29-1 and TRBJ2-6 for the parts outside the CDR3, the full variable domain is SAVISQKPSRDICQRGTSLTIQCQVDSQVTMMFWYRQQPGQSLTLIATANQGSEATYESGFVIDKFPISRPNLTFSTLTVSNMSPEDSSIYLCSVGAGTGANVLTFGAGSRLTVL.

The chain combines TRBV3-1 with TRBJ2-3; TRBD1 matches 7 bases. Per germline, CDR1 LGHDT and CDR2 YNNKEL (reference sequence). Germline trimming cut 1 base from V and 1 base from J; bases unmatched to any gene: 5. CDR3 length equals 16 residues. As DNA, the CDR3 is TGTGCCAGCAGCCAAGGATTTGGGACAGGCACAGATACGCAGTATTTT. Encoded protein: CASSQGFGTGTDTQYF.